This T cell receptor beta chain was captured by sequencing in a study of vaccination and CD4 T cells after COVID-19. Study overall: Cells were stimulated with overlapping spike peptides from SARS-CoV-2, HCoV-NL63, HCoV-OC43 and HCoV-229E.

Broader study findings: Detection of a median about 85% of reactive clones in convalescent patients was confined to the period after vaccination.

An Oncomine TCR Beta short-read assay was used to sequence the DNA from cultured CD4+ T cells. Scientists extracted genomic DNA from CD4+ T cells grown in culture. TCRdb analysed the PCR reads with MiXCR anew, one entry per CDR3 protein. The sample has roughly 13,000 distinct CDR3 sequences; approximately 74% are singletons. Concerning this clonotype itself: Its antigen is not known.

The treatment here: approximately 9-day PBMC culture with coronavirus spike peptide pools or control peptides (ViraFEST assay). CD4+ T cells were isolated by negative selection after 10 days of culture. V gave up 4 bases and J gave up 4 bases; unmatched junction bases: 12. From germline, CDR1 is SGHNT and CDR2 YENEEA. This CDR3 region has 18 residues. The sequencing input was CD4+ T cells from blood, cultured in vitro. The receptor comes from a human donor who had recovered from COVID-19. The V call is TRBV11-3, the J call TRBJ2-2; 10 nucleotides match TRBD1. Here the CDR3 DNA reads TGTGCCAGCAGCTCGGACGGGGCTCGGACAGGGGGCACCGGGGAGCTGTTTTTT. Residues: CASSSDGARTGGTGELFF.